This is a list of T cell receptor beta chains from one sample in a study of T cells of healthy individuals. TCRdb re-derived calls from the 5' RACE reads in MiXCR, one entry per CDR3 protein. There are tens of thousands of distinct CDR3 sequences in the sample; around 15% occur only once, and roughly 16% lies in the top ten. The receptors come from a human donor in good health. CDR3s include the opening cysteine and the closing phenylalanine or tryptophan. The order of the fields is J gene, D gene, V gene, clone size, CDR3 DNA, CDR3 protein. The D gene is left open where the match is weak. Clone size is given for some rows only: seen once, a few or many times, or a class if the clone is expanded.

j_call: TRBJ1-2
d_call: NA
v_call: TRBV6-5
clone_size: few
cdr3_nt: TGTGCCAGCAGGGCCCCTGACAGATCTAACTATGGCTACACCTTC
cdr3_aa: CASRAPDRSNYGYTF

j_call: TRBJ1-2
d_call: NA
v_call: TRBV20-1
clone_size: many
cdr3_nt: TGCAGTGCTAGTAGGGGAATCGGGGGGAACTATGGCTACACCTTC
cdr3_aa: CSASRGIGGNYGYTF

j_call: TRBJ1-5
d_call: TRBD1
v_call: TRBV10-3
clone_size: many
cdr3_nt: TGTGCCATCAGTGAGTCCAGGGGGGATCAGCCCCAGCATTTT
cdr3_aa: CAISESRGDQPQHF

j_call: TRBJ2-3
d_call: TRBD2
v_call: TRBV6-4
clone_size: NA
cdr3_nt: TGTGCCAGCAGTGACGGGACTAGCGACACAGATACGCAGTATTTT
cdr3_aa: CASSDGTSDTDTQYF

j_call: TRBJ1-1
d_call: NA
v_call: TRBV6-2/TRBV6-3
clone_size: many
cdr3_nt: TGTGCCAGCAGGGGAAAACAGGTCACGAACACTGAAGCTTTCTTT
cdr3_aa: CASRGKQVTNTEAFF

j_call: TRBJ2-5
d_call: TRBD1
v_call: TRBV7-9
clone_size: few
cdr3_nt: TGTGCCAGCAGCCAACCGGGACAGGGATTGGTAACGGAGACCCAGTACTTC
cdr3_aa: CASSQPGQGLVTETQYF

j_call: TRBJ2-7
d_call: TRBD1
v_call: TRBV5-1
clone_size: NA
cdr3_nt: TGCGCCAGCAGCCACGACAGGGGAAGCTCCTACGAGCAGTACTTC
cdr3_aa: CASSHDRGSSYEQYF

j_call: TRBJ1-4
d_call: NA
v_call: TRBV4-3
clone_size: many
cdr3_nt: TGCGCCAGCAGCCAAGTCTCCCAGGCGGGTGAAAAACTGTTTTTT
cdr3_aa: CASSQVSQAGEKLFF

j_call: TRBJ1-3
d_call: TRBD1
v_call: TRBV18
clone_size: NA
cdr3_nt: TGTGCCAGCTCACCTCGGACAGGCTCTGGAAACACCATATATTTT
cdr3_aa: CASSPRTGSGNTIYF

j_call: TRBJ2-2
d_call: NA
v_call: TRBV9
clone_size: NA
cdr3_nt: TGTGCCAGCAGCGTAGTAAGGGTCGGCGGGGAGCTGTTTTTT
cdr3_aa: CASSVVRVGGELFF

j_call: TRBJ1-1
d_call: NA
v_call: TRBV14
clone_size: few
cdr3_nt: TGTGCCAGCAGCCTCATACGAGGGAACACTGAAGCTTTCTTT
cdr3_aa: CASSLIRGNTEAFF

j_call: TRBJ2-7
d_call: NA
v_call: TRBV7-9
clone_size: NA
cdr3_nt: TGTGCCAGCAGCCCGGGGCGGTACGAGCAGTACTTC
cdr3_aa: CASSPGRYEQYF

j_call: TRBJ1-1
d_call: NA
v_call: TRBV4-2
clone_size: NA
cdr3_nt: TGTGCCAGCAGCTCACATCAGGCTATGAACACTGAAGCTTTCTTT
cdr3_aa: CASSSHQAMNTEAFF

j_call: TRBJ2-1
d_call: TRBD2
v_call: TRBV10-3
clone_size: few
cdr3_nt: TGTGCCATCAGTGAGCGGGGGGAGGGAACTAATGAGCAGTTCTTC
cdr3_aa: CAISERGEGTNEQFF

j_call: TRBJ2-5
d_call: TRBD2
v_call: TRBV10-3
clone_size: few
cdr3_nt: TGTGCCATCAGTGAGTCGATAGAAATAGCGGGGGTCGGCGAGACCCAGTACTTC
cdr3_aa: CAISESIEIAGVGETQYF

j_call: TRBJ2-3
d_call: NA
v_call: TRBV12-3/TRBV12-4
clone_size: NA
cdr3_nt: TGTGCCAGCAGACCCCGTCGTGGCTCGGCAGATACGCAGTATTTT
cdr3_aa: CASRPRRGSADTQYF

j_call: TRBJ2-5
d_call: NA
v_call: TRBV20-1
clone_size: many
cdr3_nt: TGCAGTGCCGGACGGAAACAAGAGACCCAGTACTTC
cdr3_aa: CSAGRKQETQYF